A single sample is the source of the 23 T cell receptor beta chains below, sequenced in a study of neurological immune-mediated disorders (dated by TCRdb to the late 2010s). The library was prepared using 5' RACE. Reads for this sample came from an Illumina HiSeq 2500. Through fastp at Q25 and MiXCR, TCRdb rebuilt clones from the public reads, retaining in-frame beta chains. Identical CDR3 proteins give one entry, which carries the most common genes and DNA. The sample table shows 40,000 to 50,000 distinct CDR3 sequences, and 1.9% are seen once. Around 2% of the sample belongs to the ten largest clones. The material sequenced was PBMCs. The source is a woman aged 35 to 49 with multiple sclerosis.

In this sample, this clonotype turned up a few times. It may be a read error: a sequence one base away is much more abundant. The CDR3 ends on some other residue instead of the conserved phenylalanine or tryptophan, so this is likely a read error. The rearrangement joins TRBV29-1 to TRBJ2-7; D not resolved. V lost 5 bases and J 2 bases, leaving 10 bases between the germline ends. Germline V gene sequence: CDR1 SQVTM, CDR2 ANQGSEA. There are 12 residues in the CDR3. The CDR3 DNA is TGCAGCGTTCGACTGCAGACCTACGAGCAGTACTGC. It translates to CSVRLQTYEQYC.

In its sample, this clonotype was seen many times. The genes are TRBV5-1 and TRBJ2-6; 7 positions match TRBD1. After removal of 9 bases from V and 0 bases from J, the junction contained 6 bases not matched to a gene. The CDR3 length is 15 residues. Germline V lookup: CDR1 SGHRS, CDR2 YFSETQ. CDR3 nucleotide sequence: TGCGCCATTTCGGACAGGAGCTCTGGGGCCAACGTCCTGACTTTC. Its protein is CAISDRSSGANVLTF.

This clonotype was seen many times. Here the CDR3 DNA reads TGTGCCAGCAGCTTGCGCGGGGGCGTACACAATGAGCAGTTCTTC. Translation gives CASSLRGGVHNEQFF. The genes are TRBV7-9 and TRBJ2-1; TRBD2 is a possible D gene (7 bases). The CDR3 spans 15 residues. The germline V gene encodes CDR1 SEHNR and CDR2 FQNEAQ (reference sequence). The V end lost 3 bases, the J end lost 5 bases, and 14 bases lay between the germline ends.

This clonotype was seen repeatedly, ten times or more. The chain couples TRBV5-1 to TRBJ2-3; D may correspond to TRBD1 or TRBD2 (6 bases each). The CDR3 totals 16 residues. The V and J ends lost 4 bases and 4 bases respectively, with 19 bases between them. Germline assignment: CDR1 SGHRS and CDR2 YFSETQ. The CDR3 here is CASSPGALRGPDTQYF. The CDR3, as DNA: TGCGCCAGCAGCCCGGGGGCCCTAAGAGGCCCAGATACGCAGTATTTT.

This clonotype was detected ten times or more. V gene TRBV3-1 combines with J gene TRBJ1-3, with D possibly matching TRBD1 (5 bases). Germline CDR1 reads LGHDT; CDR2 reads YNNKEL (reference sequence). V was shortened by 3 bases and J by 0 bases, with 9 bases between the two germline ends. The CDR3 covers 15 residues. The CDR3 DNA reads as TGTGCCAGCAGCCACTCAGGGTTCTCTGGAAACACCATATATTTT. Encoded protein: CASSHSGFSGNTIYF.

This clonotype was observed at least ten times. The CDR3 DNA sequence: TGTGCCAGCAGTTTGGGCCCACAGGATGGCTACACCTTC. It codes for CASSLGPQDGYTF. This chain joins TRBV12-3 or TRBV12-4 and TRBJ1-2; D possibly corresponds to TRBD1 (5 bases). The ends were cut back, 3 bases at V and 6 bases at J, with 11 bases in the middle. This CDR3 has 13 amino acids.

This clonotype was detected many times. The chain recombines TRBV2 with TRBJ1-2; D is undetermined. Germline CDR1 is SNHLY and CDR2 is FYNNEI. V was clipped by 7 bases and J by 9 bases, with 15 bases between them. The CDR3 has 12 amino acids. Written as DNA, the CDR3 is TGTGCCAGCACCTATTCTTTTCTTAGCTACACCTTC. The encoded protein is CASTYSFLSYTF. Filled out from reference TRBV2 and TRBJ1-2, the complete variable domain reads EPEVTQTPSHQVTQMGQEVILRCVPISNHLYFYWYRQILGQKVEFLVSFYNNEISEKSEIFDDQFSVERPDGSNFTLKIRSTKLEDSAMYFCASTYSFLSYTFGSGTRLTVV.

This clonotype was counted only a few times. It is likely a read error, because the conserved phenylalanine at the end of the CDR3 is missing. This chain links TRBV11-3 with TRBJ2-2, with 8 bases aligning to TRBD1. The germline V gene has CDR1 SGHNT and CDR2 YENEEA. J was trimmed by 6 bases and V by 4 bases; bases with no gene match: 7. The CDR3 length is 15 residues. CDR3 sequence: CASSSTGVRAGELFY. The CDR3 nucleotides are TGTGCCAGCAGCTCGACAGGGGTTAGGGCCGGGGAGCTGTTTTAT.

Only a few counts were recorded for this clonotype. V and J are TRBV18 and TRBJ2-1; 7 bases align to TRBD1. CDR1 is KGHSH and CDR2 is LQKENI in the germline V gene. The CDR3 extends over 15 amino acids. Unmatched junction bases numbered 3, after V lost 4 bases and J lost 0 bases. CDR3 region: CASSHRQGSYNEQFF. Written as DNA, the CDR3 is TGTGCCAGCTCACACCGACAGGGCTCCTACAATGAGCAGTTCTTC. Full variable domain (remainder filled in from reference TRBV18 and TRBJ2-1): NAGVMQNPRHLVRRRGQEARLRCSPMKGHSHVYWYRQLPEEGLKFMVYLQKENIIDESGMPKERFSAEFPKEGPSILRIQQVVRGDSAAYFCASSHRQGSYNEQFFGPGTRLTVL.

This clonotype came up a few times. V gene TRBV12-3 or TRBV12-4 combines with J gene TRBJ2-1, with D maybe TRBD1 (5 bases). This CDR3 contains 13 residues. Trimming pared 8 bases from V and 5 bases from J, leaving 13 bases between. In DNA, the CDR3 is TGTGCCAGCGGCGCAGGGCTTAACAATGAGCAGTTCTTC. It yields the protein CASGAGLNNEQFF.

This clonotype showed up many times. The chain employs TRBV10-3 and TRBJ1-2; D gene ambiguous. Trimming cost V 3 bases and J 7 bases, with 9 bases left between them. The CDR3 sequence is 12 residues long. The germline V gene encodes CDR1 ENHRY and CDR2 SYGVKD. CDR3 in DNA: TGTGCCATCAGTGATCCTGAGCTTGGCTACACCTTC. Protein: CAISDPELGYTF.

This clonotype has a count of ten or more. V usage is TRBV5-5 and J usage is TRBJ1-5; TRBD1 is a possible D gene (5 bases). The germline gives CDR1 SGHKS, CDR2 YYEKEE (reference sequence). The CDR3 totals 15 residues. Trimming took 3 bases from V and 3 from J, leaving 13 bases between them. CDR3: CASSSTGTNNQPQHF. CDR3 nucleotides: TGTGCCAGCAGCTCCACCGGGACTAACAATCAGCCCCAGCATTTT.

This clonotype was recorded many times. As DNA, the CDR3 is TGCGCCAGCAGCCCGGTCGGGGGGCGCACAGATACGCAGTATTTT. This translates into CASSPVGGRTDTQYF. This chain joins TRBV5-1 and TRBJ2-3; D perhaps matches TRBD2 (7 bases). Germline V gene data show CDR1 as SGHRS and CDR2 as YFSETQ. Trimming removed 4 bases at V and 1 base at J, with 13 bases between. This CDR3 is 15 amino acids long.

About this clonotype itself: One end of the junction varies from germline; a read error may be responsible. The chain carries TRBV14 and TRBJ2-7; D is ambiguous. Germline values: CDR1 SGHDN, CDR2 FVKESK. The CDR3 covers 15 residues. The CDR3 coding sequence is TGTGCCAGCAGCCAAGTTTTGAGCCGGGCCTACGCGCAGTACTTC. It yields the protein CASSQVLSRAYAQYF.

This clonotype has ten or more counts. This chain connects TRBV5-1 to TRBJ2-1; no firm D call. V was clipped by 0 bases and J by 4 bases, with 8 bases between them. Germline values: CDR1 SGHRS, CDR2 YFSETQ. This CDR3 has 14 residues. The CDR3 region has the DNA TGCGCCAGCAGCTTGGAGGACGTATACAATGAGCAGTTCTTC. It codes for CASSLEDVYNEQFF.

This clonotype showed up many times. The chain carries TRBV27 and TRBJ1-2; 9 nucleotides agree with TRBD1. Trimming removed 4 bases from V and 8 bases from J; junction bases left unmatched: 11. This CDR3 has 15 residues. Germline lookup yields CDR1 MNHEY and CDR2 SMNVEV (reference sequence). This CDR3 is CASSSRDREYEGYTF. The CDR3 region has the DNA TGTGCCAGCAGTTCCCGGGACAGGGAATATGAGGGCTACACCTTC.

This clonotype was seen at least ten times. The chain has TRBV27 and TRBJ2-2; 8 bases match TRBD1. The V segment lost 8 bases and the J segment 4 bases; nucleotides outside the gene matches: 6. The CDR3 extends over 14 amino acids. Germline-derived CDR1 and CDR2 are MNHEY and SMNVEV (reference sequence). CDR3 sequence reads: CASSSGTGTGELFF. The CDR3 DNA follows: TGTGCCAGCTCCTCCGGGACAGGCACCGGGGAGCTGTTTTTT.

This clonotype was counted only a few times. The CDR3 does not end in the conserved phenylalanine or tryptophan, so this is likely a read error. The V gene is TRBV6-6, the J gene TRBJ1-5; tentative D call: TRBD1 (5 bases). The germline gives CDR1 MNHNY, CDR2 SVGAGI (reference sequence). CDR3 size: 14 residues. V was pared by 0 bases and J by 3 bases, with 6 bases between. The CDR3 sequence: CASSYSDNNQPQHI. CDR3 DNA: TGTGCCAGCAGTTACTCGGACAACAATCAGCCCCAGCATATT.

This clonotype appeared many times. The chain links TRBV18 to TRBJ2-3, with D possibly called TRBD1 or TRBD2 (5 bases each). The CDR3 consists of 14 residues. CDR1 is KGHSH and CDR2 is LQKENI in the germline V gene. Trimming removed 6 bases at V and 4 bases at J, with 14 bases between. The CDR3 DNA follows: TGTGCCAGCTCGTCGGGGCCAACGGCAGATACGCAGTATTTT. It yields the protein CASSSGPTADTQYF.

This clonotype has a count of ten or more. The chain links TRBV4-1 to TRBJ1-1, with D perhaps TRBD1 (5 bases). V lost 0 bases and J lost 0, with 11 bases in between. Germline CDR1 MGHRA, CDR2 YSYEKL. The CDR3 sequence is 16 residues long. CDR3 coding DNA: TGCGCCAGCAGCCAAGATCCAGGGCGAATGAACACTGAAGCTTTCTTT. It is translated as CASSQDPGRMNTEAFF.

This clonotype appeared many times. V is TRBV5-1 and J is TRBJ1-1; D not resolved. This CDR3 region has 14 residues. Trimming cost V 0 bases and J 4 bases, with 10 bases left between them. CDR1 and CDR2 (germline): SGHRS, YFSETQ. CDR3 coding DNA: TGCGCCAGCAGCTTGGTGCTCTTAAGCACTGAAGCTTTCTTT. Encoded protein: CASSLVLLSTEAFF.

This clonotype was recorded many times. The chain links TRBV25-1 to TRBJ2-7; D is uncertain. Trimming shortened V by 3 bases and J by 3 bases, and 9 bases separated the two germline ends. Germline V gene data show CDR1 as MGHDK and CDR2 as SYGVNS. The CDR3 loop spans 13 amino acids. CDR3 region: CASSDGLYYEQYF. The CDR3, as DNA: TGTGCCAGCAGTGACGGTCTATACTACGAGCAGTACTTC.

This clonotype was detected ten times or more. V and J are TRBV2 and TRBJ2-1; TRBD2 aligns across 8 bases. Germline loops: CDR1 SNHLY, CDR2 FYNNEI. After removal of 10 bases from V and 9 bases from J, the junction contained 5 bases not matched to a gene. The CDR3 sequence is 11 residues long. In DNA form, the CDR3 reads TGTGCCACCCGGGGACTAGGTGAGCAGTTCTTC. Encoded protein: CATRGLGEQFF.